Presented here are 8 T cell receptor beta chains from one specimen sequenced in a study of T cell repertoires in cytomegalovirus infection. TCRdb fed the reads into MiXCR, producing one record per CDR3 protein. The data contain hundreds of thousands of distinct CDR3 sequences, about 44% of them singletons. These receptors' targets are unknown. Sequenced material: cultured PBMCs, taken from culture after CMV antigen stimulation. The receptors shown here come from a human donor in good health (CMV status not recorded). Some clones in this sample may be carry-over from other donors' samples.

This chain joins TRBV20-1 and TRBJ2-7; no reliable D call. The CDR3 loop spans 12 amino acids. V shed 3 bases and J shed 6 bases, with 12 bases lying between them. From germline, CDR1 is DFQATT and CDR2 SNEGSKA (reference sequence). The CDR3 bases are TGCAGTGCTAGGATCTGGGGTGGCGAGCAGTACTTC. This translates into CSARIWGGEQYF.

V usage is TRBV7-4 and J usage is TRBJ2-3; 10 bases fit TRBD2. This CDR3 has 19 amino acids. V was clipped by 2 bases and J by 0 bases; unmatched bases: 11. Germline V gene lookup returns CDR1 SGHVT and CDR2 SQSDAQ. CDR3 sequence (DNA): TGTGCCAGCAGCTTACAGCGGGGGGGTATATCCTCTAGCACAGATACGCAGTATTTT. It yields the protein CASSLQRGGISSSTDTQYF.

The chain couples TRBV6-1 to TRBJ2-1; 7 nucleotides agree with TRBD2. The germline CDR1 and CDR2 sequences are MNHNS and SASEGT. This CDR3 region has 14 residues. The J segment lost 5 bases and the V segment lost 7 bases, leaving 8 bases of the junction unmatched. CDR3 region: CASMTGGRNNEQFF. The CDR3 coding sequence is TGTGCCAGCATGACGGGGGGACGTAACAATGAGCAGTTCTTC.

This clonotype was picked up a small number of times. The chain combines TRBV7-2 with TRBJ2-3; D is unclear. Trimming pared 6 bases from V and 2 bases from J, leaving 6 bases between. CDR3 length: 12 residues. Germline V gene lookup returns CDR1 SGHTA and CDR2 FQGNSA. The CDR3 loop reads CASRTDTDTQYF. The CDR3 DNA is TGTGCCAGCAGGACCGACACAGATACGCAGTATTTT.

A remark on this clonotype: A much larger clone lies one base from this, so it may be a read error. This rearrangement joins TRBV7-2 to TRBJ2-5; 13 nucleotides match TRBD2. Germline loops: CDR1 SGHTA, CDR2 FQGNSA. This CDR3 has 14 amino acids. CDR3: CACSPGLAGETQYF. CDR3 nucleotides: TGTGCCTGCAGCCCGGGACTAGCGGGGGAGACCCAGTACTTC.

The chain recombines TRBV6-2 or TRBV6-3 with TRBJ2-5, with D tentatively TRBD1 or TRBD2 (5 bases each). The V gene lost 8 bases and the J gene lost 1 base, with 17 bases spanning the gap. The germline CDR1 and CDR2 sequences are MNHEY and SVGEGT. This CDR3 region has 15 residues. The CDR3 reads CASCCRDRGQETQYF. In nucleotides, the CDR3 is TGTGCCAGCTGCTGCCGGGACCGCGGCCAAGAGACCCAGTACTTC.

V usage is TRBV6-2 or TRBV6-3 and J usage is TRBJ2-3; 8 positions match TRBD2. With V trimmed by 7 bases and J by 0 bases, 12 bases remained unmatched. Germline CDR1 is MNHEY and CDR2 is SVGEGT. This CDR3 has 17 amino acids. The CDR3 protein is CASTVDGTSGSTDTQYF. DNA for the CDR3: TGTGCCAGCACCGTCGACGGTACTAGCGGTAGCACAGATACGCAGTATTTT.

This clonotype was seen a few times. J is TRBJ2-7 and V is TRBV11-2, with D perhaps TRBD2 (5 bases). CDR3 size: 15 residues. Looked up from germline, CDR1 is SGHAT and CDR2 is FQNNGV. V gave up 5 bases and J gave up 3 bases, with 17 bases separating them. CDR3 in DNA: TGTGCCAGCAGCCGGAGGCGCGGACTGATCTACGAGCAGTACTTC. This codes for CASSRRRGLIYEQYF.